This T cell receptor beta chain was sequenced in a study of T-cell reconstitution after alpha-beta-depleted transplantation in children listed by TCRdb under 2016. A note on the overall study: Using TCR repertoire profiling, the study followed T-cell immune reconstitution in a quantitative way in children after TCRalphabeta/CD19-depleted allogeneic hematopoietic cell transplantation.

Including cysteine and phenylalanine, the CDR3 has 13 amino acids. Only the CDR3 part of the read is kept: 39 bases, read in frame from the first base. Between the V and J ends, shortened by 3 bases and 6 bases respectively, the junction contains 11 bases. As encoded in the germline V gene, CDR1 is MDHEN while CDR2 is SYDVKM. This clonotype was counted only a few times. This receptor's antigen is unknown. No base-level quality is on record; no much larger clone is a single base apart. To prepare the library, PCR was applied. These reads were obtained on an Illumina HiSeq 2500. TCR library preparation used molecular barcoding, with unique molecular identifiers applied to normalize quantification of the TCRbeta repertoire. TCRdb trimmed public reads at Q25 via fastp, called clones via MiXCR and kept in-frame beta chains. Rows with one shared CDR3 protein collapse into an entry with the most common genes and DNA. In all, the sample holds about 360,000 distinct CDR3 sequences, and approximately 12% of those were seen once. Roughly 4.3% of the sample lies in the top ten.

The receptor chain draws on TRBV28 and TRBJ1-1, with the D gene not clear enough to name. The material was PBMCs, obtained from the stem cell graft. The sequence was collected from a human donor who donated a stem cell graft to a child with Fanconi anemia. DNA sequence: TGTGCCAGCAGTTTGCAGGCCTGGGCTGAAGCTTTCTTT. This encodes CASSLQAWAEAFF.